The clone carrying this TCR beta chain has a handful of counts. Its specificity is unknown. Clinical Activity Scores of at least 3, NOSPECS grades of at least 4 and durations under 3 months characterized ophthalmopathy patients. The sample is drawn from a study of T cells in Graves' hyperthyroidism and ophthalmopathy. The CDR3 runs to 15 residues. V lost 8 bases, J lost 1 base, and 15 bases lay in between. The germline gives CDR1 MNHEY, CDR2 SVGEGT. There were TCR beta CDR3 regions amplified from RNA transcripts. The HTBI primer set was used in a first-round RT-PCR of the TCR CDR3. TCRdb reprocessed the multiplex PCR reads with MiXCR, giving one entry per CDR3 protein. The table lists about 600,000 distinct CDR3 sequences, roughly 15% of them singletons. General study results and limits: Expanded thyroid clonotypes (above 0.001) were mostly also found in blood.

The material sequenced was blood. This receptor was taken from a woman aged 35 to 49 with Graves' ophthalmopathy. This rearrangement joins TRBV6-2 or TRBV6-3 to TRBJ2-1; a possible D gene is TRBD2 (6 bases). The CDR3 region is CASSTSPLSYNEQFF. The DNA for the CDR3 is TGTGCCAGCTCAACTAGCCCTTTATCCTACAATGAGCAGTTCTTC.